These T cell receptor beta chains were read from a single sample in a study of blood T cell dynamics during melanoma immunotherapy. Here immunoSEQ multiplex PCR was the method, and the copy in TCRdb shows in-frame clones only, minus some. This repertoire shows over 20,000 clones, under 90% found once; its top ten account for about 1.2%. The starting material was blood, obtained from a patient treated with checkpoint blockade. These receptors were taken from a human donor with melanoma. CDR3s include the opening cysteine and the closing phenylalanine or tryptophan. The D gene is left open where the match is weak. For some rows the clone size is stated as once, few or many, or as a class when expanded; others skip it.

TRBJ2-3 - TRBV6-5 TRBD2 TGTGCCAGCAGTATGGGACTAACAGATACGCAGTATTTT CASSMGLTDTQYF
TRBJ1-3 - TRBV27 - TGTGCCAGCAGTTTAGGGTCTGGAAACACCATATATTTT CASSLGSGNTIYF
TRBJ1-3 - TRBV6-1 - TGTGCCAGCGGGGATGGGGTTTCTGGAAACACCATATATTTT CASGDGVSGNTIYF
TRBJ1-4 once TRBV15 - TGTGCCACCAGCAGACAAGCTAATGAAAAACTGTTTTTT CATSRQANEKLFF
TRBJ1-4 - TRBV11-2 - TGTGCCAGCAGCCCAAGAGCAGGGAGGCCTTATAATGAAAAACTGTTTTTT CASSPRAGRPYNEKLFF
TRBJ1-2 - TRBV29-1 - TGCAGCGCCACCACAGTTTATGGCTACACCTTC CSATTVYGYTF
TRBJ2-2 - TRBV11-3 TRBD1 TGTGCCAGCAGCCGTAGACAGGGACCGAACACCGGGGAGCTGTTTTTT CASSRRQGPNTGELFF
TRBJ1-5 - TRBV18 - TGTGCCAGCTCACCTGCAGGGCCTAATCAGCCCCAGCATTTT CASSPAGPNQPQHF
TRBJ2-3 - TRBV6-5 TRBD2 TGTGCCAGCAGTTTCCGATTAGCGGGGCGGCTAGATACGCAGTATTTT CASSFRLAGRLDTQYF
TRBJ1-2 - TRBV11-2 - TGTGCCAGCAGCGGAAAACCACGGAACTATGGCTACACCTTC CASSGKPRNYGYTF